This entry features one T cell receptor beta chain sequence. This entry comes from a study of T cell changes during pregnancy in multiple sclerosis. Sequencing was performed with immunoSEQ multiplex PCR; in TCRdb, only in-frame clones are kept and a portion is missing. The table lists about 74,000 clones, about nine tenths of them singletons. V was shortened by 1 base and J by 4 bases, with 13 bases between the two germline ends. This CDR3 comprises 15 residues. The V gene's germline CDR1 is SGHVS and CDR2 FQNEAQ. The material was peripheral blood, obtained in the third trimester of pregnancy. This clonotype originated in a female donor with multiple sclerosis, enrolled in a pregnancy study. The gene calls are TRBV7-8 and TRBJ2-5; a weak D match, TRBD2 (5 bases). The CDR3 here is CASSLDGEPPETQYF. The CDR3 bases are TGTGCCAGCAGCTTAGACGGGGAACCCCCAGAGACCCAGTACTTC.